A single sample is the source of the 15 T cell receptor beta chains below, sequenced in a study of blood T cell repertoires in COVID-19. Some clones are missing from TCRdb's copy, which holds only in-frame ones; the method was immunoSEQ multiplex PCR. The data show around 480,000 clones, approximately 89% seen once. Sequencing input: peripheral blood. All receptors derive from a woman in her 50s with COVID-19, enrolled during active disease.

The chain carries TRBV12-3 or TRBV12-4 and TRBJ1-1, with D hard to call. The CDR3 is 13 residues long. Between the trimmed V and J ends, which lost 6 bases and 0 bases, there was a span of 8 bases. CDR3 loop: CASSRTVNTEAFF. CDR3 in DNA: TGTGCCAGCAGCCGGACTGTGAACACTGAAGCTTTCTTT.

This clone was detected a few times. The chain recombines TRBV5-1 with TRBJ1-1; D gene ambiguous. This CDR3 is built from 13 residues. Trimming left V 2 bases short and J 3 bases short, with 8 bases between. Germline V gene lookup returns CDR1 SGHRS and CDR2 YFSETQ. The CDR3 region is CASSFMGDTEAFF. The DNA of the CDR3 is TGCGCCAGCAGCTTTATGGGAGACACTGAAGCTTTCTTT.

This rearrangement joins TRBV5-1 to TRBJ1-6, with 8 bases lining up with TRBD1. Germline CDR1 reads SGHRS; CDR2 reads YFSETQ. Trimming at V came to 4 bases and at J to 4 bases, leaving 7 bases not matched to a gene. The CDR3 contains 16 residues. Written as DNA, the CDR3 is TGCGCCAGCAGCCGAGGACAGGGTGGGTATAATTCACCCCTCCACTTT. It is translated as CASSRGQGGYNSPLHF. The full variable domain, completed using reference TRBV5-1 and TRBJ1-6, is KAGVTQTPRYLIKTRGQQVTLSCSPISGHRSVSWYQQTPGQGLQFLFEYFSETQRNKGNFPGRFSGRQFSNSRSEMNVSTLELGDSALYLCASSRGQGGYNSPLHFGNGTRLTVT.

The V call is TRBV2, the J call TRBJ2-7; TRBD2 aligns across 9 bases. The CDR3 extends over 16 amino acids. Trimming took 6 bases from V and 3 from J; bases not matched to a gene: 12. Germline-derived CDR1 and CDR2 are SNHLY and FYNNEI. CDR3 coding DNA: TGTGCCAGCAGATATATAGCGGGGGTACGGAGCTACGAGCAGTACTTC. Its protein product is CASRYIAGVRSYEQYF.

J is TRBJ2-1 and V is TRBV4-1; D is unclear. Trimming removed 1 base at V and 8 bases at J, with 15 bases between. CDR3 length: 15 amino acids. Looked up from germline, CDR1 is MGHRA and CDR2 is YSYEKL. CDR3 residues: CASSQVHQDGDEQFF. For the CDR3, the DNA is TGCGCCAGCAGCCAAGTACATCAGGATGGCGATGAGCAGTTCTTC.

This chain joins TRBV28 and TRBJ1-5, with 9 nucleotides matching TRBD1. The V segment lost 1 base and the J segment 6 bases; nucleotides outside the gene matches: 4. The CDR3 spans 15 residues. Germline V gene data show CDR1 as MDHEN and CDR2 as SYDVKM. CDR3 in amino acids: CASSLSQGAGQPQHF. As DNA, the CDR3 is TGTGCCAGCAGTTTATCACAGGGGGCGGGTCAGCCCCAGCATTTT.

This clone turned up a few times. V gene TRBV18 combines with J gene TRBJ1-1; D is unresolved. The CDR3 totals 13 residues. In germline, CDR1 is KGHSH, CDR2 LQKENI. Trimming took off 2 bases at V and 3 bases at J, with 7 bases between the two ends. CDR3 nucleotides: TGTGCCAGCTCACCAAACCAGGACACTGAAGCTTTCTTT. Translated, it gives CASSPNQDTEAFF.

The V call is TRBV5-4, the J call TRBJ2-3, with 7 bases fitting TRBD2. The CDR3 is made up of 16 amino acids. In germline, CDR1 is SGHNT, CDR2 YYREEE (reference sequence). V shed 3 bases and J 5 bases; nucleotides not matched to a gene: 12. The CDR3 protein is CASSSGLGGGVDTQYF. CDR3 nucleotides: TGTGCCAGCAGCTCGGGCCTGGGGGGGGGTGTAGATACGCAGTATTTT.

V usage is TRBV19 and J usage is TRBJ2-7, with D possibly TRBD2 on 6 matching bases. The CDR3 loop spans 14 amino acids. Germline V gene data show CDR1 as LNHDA and CDR2 as SQIVND (reference sequence). The V end lost 3 bases, the J end lost 2 bases, and 11 bases lay between the germline ends. CDR3: CASSIRGSTYEQYF. The CDR3 DNA reads TGTGCCAGTAGTATCCGGGGGTCAACCTACGAGCAGTACTTC.

Regarding this clone: Other nucleotide sequences in the sample specify the same CDR3. V is TRBV9 and J is TRBJ1-3; D gene unclear. The CDR3 has 15 amino acids. CDR1 and CDR2 (germline): SGDLS, YYNGEE. V lost 0 bases to trimming and J lost 1 base, with 8 bases between them. The CDR3 nucleotides are TGTGCCAGCAGCGTAGAGAGCGGTTCTGGAAACACCATATATTTT. This codes for CASSVESGSGNTIYF.

V is TRBV6-6 and J is TRBJ1-2, with D hard to call. This CDR3 comprises 15 residues. Germline V lookup: CDR1 MNHNY, CDR2 SVGAGI (reference sequence). Trimming cost V 11 bases and J 8 bases, with 27 bases left between them. CDR3 DNA sequence: TGTGCCGGTACCGCGCCTGGTGGGCCTTTTGGGGGCTACACCTTC. It encodes CAGTAPGGPFGGYTF.

The J gene is TRBJ1-1, the V gene TRBV18; tentatively, D is TRBD1 (6 bases). V gave up 0 bases and J gave up 4 bases, with 6 bases separating them. CDR1 KGHSH and CDR2 LQKENI come from the germline V gene. CDR3 length: 13 residues. CDR3 DNA sequence: TGTGCCAGCTCACCACCCAGGGGCACTGAAGCTTTCTTT. Translation gives CASSPPRGTEAFF.

This rearrangement joins TRBV5-1 to TRBJ1-1; possible D gene TRBD1, 6 bases. Germline CDR1 and CDR2: SGHRS and YFSETQ. V lost 2 bases to trimming and J lost 5 bases, with 13 bases between them. This CDR3 has 14 residues. This CDR3 reads CASSFTSGATEAFF. The CDR3 region has the DNA TGCGCCAGCAGCTTTACATCAGGGGCGACTGAAGCTTTCTTT.

The V call is TRBV10-3, the J call TRBJ2-7; D possibly corresponds to TRBD2 (5 bases). Deletions cut 6 bases from V and 2 bases from J, with 8 bases between. In germline, CDR1 is ENHRY, CDR2 SYGVKD. CDR3 length equals 12 residues. CDR3 sequence: CAIRSGTYEQYF. The CDR3 bases are TGTGCCATCAGATCGGGGACCTACGAGCAGTACTTC.

The chain employs TRBV30 and TRBJ2-3; 9 positions agree with TRBD1. CDR3 length equals 15 residues. The V and J ends lost 0 bases and 6 bases, in that order; junction bases with no gene match: 7. Germline CDR1 is GTSNPN and CDR2 is SVGIG (reference sequence). The CDR3 spells CAWSVGVQGADTQYF. DNA for the CDR3: TGTGCCTGGAGTGTCGGGGTACAGGGGGCGGATACGCAGTATTTT.